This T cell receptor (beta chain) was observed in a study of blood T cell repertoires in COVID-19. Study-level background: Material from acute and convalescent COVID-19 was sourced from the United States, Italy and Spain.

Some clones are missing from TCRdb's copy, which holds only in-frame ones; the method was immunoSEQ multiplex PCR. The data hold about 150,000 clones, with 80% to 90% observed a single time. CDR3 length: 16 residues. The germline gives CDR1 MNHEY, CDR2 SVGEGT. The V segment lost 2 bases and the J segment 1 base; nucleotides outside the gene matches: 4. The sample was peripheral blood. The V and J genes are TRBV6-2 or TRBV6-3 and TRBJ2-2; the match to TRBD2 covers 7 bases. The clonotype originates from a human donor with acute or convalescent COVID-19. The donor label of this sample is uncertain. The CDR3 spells CASSYAPSGNTGELFF. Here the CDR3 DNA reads TGTGCCAGCAGTTACGCCCCTAGCGGGAACACCGGGGAGCTGTTTTTT.